This TCR beta chain was recorded in a study of low-dose radiotherapy and immunotherapy resistance in tumors. For the study at large: Each fraction for Cohort 1 was 0.5 Gy, given every 2 weeks, and the total came to 6.5 Gy. Intravenous cyclophosphamide 200 mg/m2 was given every two weeks, one day before radiation and immunotherapy.

TRAV- and TRBV-specific primers, spanning alpha and beta chains, primed first-strand cDNA. Over 20 PCR cycles, TCRs were amplified from a constant-region primer and V-primer adapter. The authors amplified isolated mRNA by in vitro transcription. TCRdb re-called the reads through MiXCR, storing one row per CDR3 protein. Of 30,000 or so distinct CDR3 sequences listed, less than 65% are singletons. Time point specified: after trial treatment. The treatment was: LDRT plus nivolumab, ipilimumab, low-dose cyclophosphamide and aspirin (RACIN trial). This clonotype was detected ten times or more. Germline V gene lookup returns CDR1 SGHRS and CDR2 YFSETQ. V trimming: 6 bases; J trimming: 9 bases; junction bases outside the gene matches: 7. The CDR3 extends over 13 amino acids.

This material consisted of PBMCs, taken after low-dose radiotherapy plus immunotherapy. The TCR was taken from a male donor with gallbladder cancer. The chain employs TRBV5-1 and TRBJ2-1; 9 nucleotides align to TRBD2. DNA of the CDR3: TGCGCCAGCACACCCAAGACTAGCGGTGAGCAGTTCTTC. Protein sequence: CASTPKTSGEQFF.